The rows below give T cell receptor beta chains drawn from one sample of a study of T-cell memory formation after mild COVID-19. TCRdb re-analysed the 5' RACE reads in MiXCR, keeping a single row per CDR3 protein. The top ten hold 20% to 25% of the sample, which has around 250,000 distinct CDR3 sequences, over 8.5% seen once. Specimen: PBMCs or a T cell subset sorted from them (not recorded which). Every receptor here comes from a man aged 18 to 30 who had mild COVID-19 (a few samples of this study predate the infection). Cell type and time point are not known. Each CDR3 is given with its conserved first and last residue. Fields, in order: J gene, V gene, clone size, D gene, CDR3 protein, CDR3 DNA. A D gene is named only where the DNA matches it firmly. The size field is filled for only some rows; it gives once, few, many or a size class.

TRBJ2-7 | TRBV27 | NA | TRBD1 | CASRGQATYEQYF | TGTGCCAGCAGGGGACAGGCCACCTACGAGCAGTACTTC
TRBJ1-2 | TRBV12-3/TRBV12-4 | many | NA | CASSSGIYGYTF | TGTGCCAGCAGTTCCGGGATCTATGGCTACACCTTC
TRBJ2-3 | TRBV2 | NA | NA | CASSVMYTDTQYF | TGTGCCAGCAGTGTAATGTACACAGATACGCAGTATTTT
TRBJ1-2 | TRBV7-9 | NA | TRBD1 | CASSSRDSQFHNYGYTF | TGTGCCAGCAGCTCCCGGGACAGCCAGTTTCATAACTATGGCTACACCTTC
TRBJ2-1 | TRBV4-1 | few | NA | CASSPGDYNEQFF | TGCGCCAGCTCACCCGGGGACTACAATGAGCAGTTCTTC
TRBJ1-6 | TRBV4-1 | NA | NA | CASSQEGLGSPLHF | TGCGCCAGCAGCCAAGAGGGACTCGGCTCACCCCTCCACTTT
TRBJ1-2 | TRBV2 | NA | NA | CASSDQGTNYGYTF | TGTGCCAGCAGTGACCAGGGGACCAACTATGGCTACACCTTC
TRBJ1-1 | TRBV7-2 | NA | NA | CASSLDIGVTEAFF | TGTGCCAGCAGCTTAGACATCGGAGTCACTGAAGCTTTCTTT
TRBJ2-7 | TRBV7-9 | many | TRBD1 | CASSPRDSTYEQYF | TGTGCCAGCAGCCCCCGGGACAGTACCTACGAGCAGTACTTC
TRBJ1-1 | TRBV29-1 | few | NA | CSVELRGGTEAFF | TGCAGCGTTGAATTACGGGGGGGCACTGAAGCTTTCTTT
TRBJ2-3 | TRBV12-3/TRBV12-4 | few | NA | CASSPDGPRTDTQYF | TGTGCCAGCAGTCCTGACGGACCTCGTACAGATACGCAGTATTTT
TRBJ2-2 | TRBV4-2 | few | TRBD1 | CASSRAGTGHTGELFF | TGTGCCAGCAGCCGTGCCGGGACAGGGCACACCGGGGAGCTGTTTTTT
TRBJ2-2 | TRBV7-8 | few | TRBD2 | CASSWTSGPGTGELFF | TGTGCCAGCAGCTGGACTAGCGGCCCCGGCACCGGGGAGCTGTTTTTT
TRBJ1-1 | TRBV20-1 | NA | NA | CSARAGQQNTEAFF | TGCAGTGCTAGAGCGGGACAACAGAACACTGAAGCTTTCTTT
TRBJ1-1 | TRBV7-6 | NA | TRBD1 | CASSAGQGDTEAFF | TGTGCCAGCAGCGCCGGACAGGGGGACACTGAAGCTTTCTTT
TRBJ2-7 | TRBV7-2 | many | NA | CASSAGGPSTEQYF | TGTGCCAGCAGCGCCGGGGGCCCCAGCACCGAGCAGTACTTC
TRBJ2-3 | TRBV20-1 | few | NA | CSAWGVEARPTDTQYF | TGCAGTGCTTGGGGCGTGGAAGCTCGGCCCACAGATACGCAGTATTTT
TRBJ2-5 | TRBV6-5 | many | TRBD1 | CASSSDRGETQYF | TGTGCCAGCAGTTCAGACAGGGGTGAGACCCAGTACTTC
TRBJ1-1 | TRBV7-2 | many | NA | CASSYRAAEAFF | TGTGCCAGCAGTTACAGGGCCGCTGAAGCTTTCTTT
TRBJ1-1 | TRBV4-1 | few | NA | CASSQVAGANTEAFF | TGCGCCAGCAGCCAAGTCGCAGGGGCGAACACTGAAGCTTTCTTT
TRBJ1-2 | TRBV7-2 | few | NA | CASSPASRLYGYTF | TGTGCCAGCAGCCCCGCCAGCCGCCTCTATGGCTACACCTTC
TRBJ1-5 | TRBV7-2 | NA | NA | CASSLRGVDQPQHF | TGTGCCAGCAGCTTACGCGGGGTGGATCAGCCCCAGCATTTT
TRBJ2-3 | TRBV5-5 | few | NA | CATRSRGSTDTQYF | TGTGCCACTCGATCCCGGGGGAGCACAGATACGCAGTATTTT
TRBJ2-4 | TRBV28 | few | TRBD2 | CASSGTSGGAVNIQYF | TGTGCCAGCAGTGGGACTAGCGGGGGGGCCGTAAACATTCAGTACTTC
TRBJ2-1 | TRBV7-9 | many | TRBD2 | CASSLPAGTSGGDEQFF | TGTGCCAGCAGCTTACCCGCCGGGACTAGCGGCGGAGATGAGCAGTTCTTC
TRBJ1-6 | TRBV7-8 | few | NA | CASSFSNSPLHF | TGTGCCAGCAGCTTCTCTAATTCACCCCTCCACTTT
TRBJ2-1 | TRBV12-3/TRBV12-4 | NA | TRBD2 | CASSQTSARGNEQFF | TGTGCCAGCAGCCAAACTAGCGCAAGGGGAAATGAGCAGTTCTTC
TRBJ2-7 | TRBV7-9 | few | TRBD1 | CASSSWDSLTYEQYF | TGTGCCAGCAGCTCTTGGGACAGTCTAACCTACGAGCAGTACTTC